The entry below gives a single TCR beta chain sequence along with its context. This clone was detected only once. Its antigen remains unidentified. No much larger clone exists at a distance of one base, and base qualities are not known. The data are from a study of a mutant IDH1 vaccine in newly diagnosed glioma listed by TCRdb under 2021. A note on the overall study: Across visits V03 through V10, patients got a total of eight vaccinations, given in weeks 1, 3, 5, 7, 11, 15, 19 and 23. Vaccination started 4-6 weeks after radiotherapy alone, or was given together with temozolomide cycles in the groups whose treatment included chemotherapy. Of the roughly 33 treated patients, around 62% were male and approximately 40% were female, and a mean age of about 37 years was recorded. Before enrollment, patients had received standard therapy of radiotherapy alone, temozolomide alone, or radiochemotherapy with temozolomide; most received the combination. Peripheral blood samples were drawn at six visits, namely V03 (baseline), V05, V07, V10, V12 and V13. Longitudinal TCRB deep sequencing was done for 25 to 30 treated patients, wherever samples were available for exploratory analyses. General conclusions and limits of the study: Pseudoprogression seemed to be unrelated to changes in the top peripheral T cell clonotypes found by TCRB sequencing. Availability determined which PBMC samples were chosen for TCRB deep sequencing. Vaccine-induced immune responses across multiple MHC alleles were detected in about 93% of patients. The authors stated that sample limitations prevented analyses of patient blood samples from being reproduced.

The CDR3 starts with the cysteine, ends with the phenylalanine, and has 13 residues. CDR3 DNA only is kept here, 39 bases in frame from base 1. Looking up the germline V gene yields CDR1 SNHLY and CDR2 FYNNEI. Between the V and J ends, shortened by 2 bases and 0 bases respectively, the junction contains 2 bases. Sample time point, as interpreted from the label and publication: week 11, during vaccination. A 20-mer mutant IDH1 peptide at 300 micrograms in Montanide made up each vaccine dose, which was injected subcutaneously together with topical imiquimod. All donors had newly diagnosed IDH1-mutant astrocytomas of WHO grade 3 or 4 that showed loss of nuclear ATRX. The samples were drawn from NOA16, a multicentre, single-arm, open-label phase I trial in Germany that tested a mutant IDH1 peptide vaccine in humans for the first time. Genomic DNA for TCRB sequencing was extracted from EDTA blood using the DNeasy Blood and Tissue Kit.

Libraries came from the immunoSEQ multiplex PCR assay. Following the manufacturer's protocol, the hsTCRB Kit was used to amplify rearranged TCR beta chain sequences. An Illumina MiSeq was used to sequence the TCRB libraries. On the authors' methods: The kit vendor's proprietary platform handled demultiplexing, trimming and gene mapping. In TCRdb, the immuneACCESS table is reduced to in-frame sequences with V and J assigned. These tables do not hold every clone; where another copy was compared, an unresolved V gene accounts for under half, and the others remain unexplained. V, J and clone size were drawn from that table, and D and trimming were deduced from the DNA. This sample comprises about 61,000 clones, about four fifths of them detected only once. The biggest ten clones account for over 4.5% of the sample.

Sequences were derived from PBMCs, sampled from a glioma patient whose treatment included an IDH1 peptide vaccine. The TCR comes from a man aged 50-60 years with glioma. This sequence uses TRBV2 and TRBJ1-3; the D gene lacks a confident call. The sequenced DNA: TGTGCCAGCAGTGAAATCTCTGGAAACACCATATATTTT. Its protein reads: CASSEISGNTIYF.